These 5 T cell receptor beta chains share one sample of origin, sequenced in a study of T cell repertoires in cytomegalovirus infection. MiXCR, run by TCRdb on the reads, gives a single entry per CDR3 protein. The table includes fewer than 200,000 distinct CDR3 sequences, 13% to 15% detected once. The sample consisted of PBMCs. The receptor source for this set is a human donor in good health (CMV status not recorded). Some clones in this sample may be carry-over from other donors' samples.

This chain joins TRBV20-1 and TRBJ1-5; D remains ambiguous. The CDR3 spans 15 residues. Germline loops: CDR1 DFQATT, CDR2 SNEGSKA (reference sequence). V lost 3 bases, J lost 3 bases, and 15 bases lay in between. CDR3 in amino acids: CSASDSRLVNQPQHF. CDR3 sequence (DNA): TGCAGTGCTAGCGATTCTAGGTTGGTCAATCAGCCCCAGCATTTT.

This clonotype was seen at least ten times. This chain links TRBV4-3 with TRBJ2-1; D unclear. The CDR3 runs 12 residues. CDR1 LGHNA and CDR2 YSLEER come from the germline V gene. V was trimmed by 2 bases and J by 4 bases, leaving 3 bases between them. This CDR3 is CASSQLYNEQFF. Written as DNA, the CDR3 is TGCGCCAGCAGCCAACTTTACAATGAGCAGTTCTTC.

This clonotype was counted at least ten times. This chain links TRBV7-2 with TRBJ1-2; TRBD1 matches 8 bases. V shed 4 bases, J shed 3 bases, and the junction held 7 bases outside the gene matches. CDR1 SGHTA and CDR2 FQGNSA come from the germline V gene. The CDR3 is 15 amino acids. CDR3 protein: CASSSRQGFHYGYTF. The DNA of the CDR3 is TGTGCCAGCAGCTCACGACAGGGGTTCCACTATGGCTACACCTTC.

At least ten counts were recorded for this clonotype. This sequence joins TRBV7-8 and TRBJ2-2; D ambiguous. Trimming cost V 4 bases and J 6 bases, with 9 bases left between them. Per the germline V gene, CDR1 is SGHVS and CDR2 is FQNEAQ. The CDR3 runs to 13 residues. CDR3 sequence reads: CASSSVNAGELFF. Written as DNA, the CDR3 is TGTGCCAGCAGCTCAGTCAACGCCGGGGAGCTGTTTTTT.

The chain couples TRBV6-6 to TRBJ2-1, with D perhaps given as TRBD1 or TRBD2 (5 bases each). Germline V gives CDR1 MNHNY, CDR2 SVGAGI (reference sequence). The CDR3 length is 11 residues. V was pared by 10 bases and J by 12 bases, with 16 bases between. CDR3 in amino acids: CATTLGERQFF. For the CDR3, the DNA is TGTGCCACCACCCTGGGGGAGAGGCAGTTCTTC.